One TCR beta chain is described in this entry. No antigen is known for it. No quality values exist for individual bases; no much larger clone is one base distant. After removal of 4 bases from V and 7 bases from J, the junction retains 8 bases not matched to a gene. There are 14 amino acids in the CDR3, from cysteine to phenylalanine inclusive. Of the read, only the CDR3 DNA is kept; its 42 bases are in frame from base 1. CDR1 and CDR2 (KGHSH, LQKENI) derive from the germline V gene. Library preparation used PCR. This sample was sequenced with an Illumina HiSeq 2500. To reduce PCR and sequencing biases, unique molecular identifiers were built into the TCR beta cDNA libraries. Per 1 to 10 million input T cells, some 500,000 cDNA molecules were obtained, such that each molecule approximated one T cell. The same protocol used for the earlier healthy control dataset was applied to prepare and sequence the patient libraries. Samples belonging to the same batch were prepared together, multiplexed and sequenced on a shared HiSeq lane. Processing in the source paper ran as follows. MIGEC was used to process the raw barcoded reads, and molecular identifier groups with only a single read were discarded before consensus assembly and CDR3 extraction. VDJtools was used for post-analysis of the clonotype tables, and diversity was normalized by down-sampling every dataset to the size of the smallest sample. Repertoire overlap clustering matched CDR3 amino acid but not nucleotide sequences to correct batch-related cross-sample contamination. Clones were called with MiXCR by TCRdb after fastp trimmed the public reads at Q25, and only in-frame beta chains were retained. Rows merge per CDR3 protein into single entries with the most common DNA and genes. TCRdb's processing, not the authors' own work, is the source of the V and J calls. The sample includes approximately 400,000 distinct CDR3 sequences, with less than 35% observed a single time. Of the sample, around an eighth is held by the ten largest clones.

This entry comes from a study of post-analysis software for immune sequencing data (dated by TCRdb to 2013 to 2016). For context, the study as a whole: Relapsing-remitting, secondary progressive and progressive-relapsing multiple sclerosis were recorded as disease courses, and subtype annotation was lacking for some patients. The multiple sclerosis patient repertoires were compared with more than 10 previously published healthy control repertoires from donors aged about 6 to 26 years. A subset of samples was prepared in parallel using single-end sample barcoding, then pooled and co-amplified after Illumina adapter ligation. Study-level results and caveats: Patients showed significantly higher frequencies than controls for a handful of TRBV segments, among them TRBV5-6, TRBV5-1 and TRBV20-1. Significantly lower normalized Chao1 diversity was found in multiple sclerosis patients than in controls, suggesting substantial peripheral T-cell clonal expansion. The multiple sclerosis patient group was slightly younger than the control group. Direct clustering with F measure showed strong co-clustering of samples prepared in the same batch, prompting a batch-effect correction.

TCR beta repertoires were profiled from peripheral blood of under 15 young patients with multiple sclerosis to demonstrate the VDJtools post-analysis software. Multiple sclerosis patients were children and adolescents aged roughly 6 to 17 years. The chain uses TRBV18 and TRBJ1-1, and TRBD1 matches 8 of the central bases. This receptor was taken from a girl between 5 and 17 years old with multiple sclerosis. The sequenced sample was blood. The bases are TGTGCCAGCTCACAGGAGGCAGGGGGCCGTGAAGCTTTCTTT. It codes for CASSQEAGGREAFF.